One sample yielded the 7 T cell receptor beta chains listed below, sequenced in a study of CD8+CD57+ T cells in acquired aplastic anemia. Patients who underwent sequencing had shown CD8+CD57+ cell expansion by flow cytometry. According to the study, genomic DNA was the template for TCR beta VDJ and CDR3 profiling. TCRdb reprocessed the reads with MiXCR, giving one entry per CDR3 protein. The repertoire has roughly 260,000 distinct CDR3 sequences, approximately 50% of them found once; the top ten carry approximately 7.8%. The sequenced sample consisted of sorted CD4+, CD8+, or CD8+CD57+ T cells (not recorded which) from PBMCs. These receptors came from a human donor with aplastic anemia.

The chain couples TRBV7-3 to TRBJ2-7; D is possibly TRBD2 (5 bases). The CDR3 extends over 14 amino acids. CDR1 and CDR2 (germline): SGHTA, FQGTGA. V was shortened by 5 bases and J by 2 bases, with 13 bases between the two germline ends. Here the CDR3 reads CASSPDGNPYEQYF. In DNA, the CDR3 is TGTGCCAGCAGCCCCGACGGGAACCCCTACGAGCAGTACTTC.

This clonotype was picked up many times. V usage is TRBV12-3 or TRBV12-4 and J usage is TRBJ2-2, with a possible D match to TRBD1 (6 bases). CDR3 length equals 15 residues. V dropped 5 bases and J dropped 5 bases, with 15 bases sitting between them. DNA of the CDR3: TGTGCCAGCAGTCCCGCAGGGGCGAGAACCGGGGAGCTGTTTTTT. This encodes CASSPAGARTGELFF.

This clonotype was seen ten or more times. The chain employs TRBV7-8 and TRBJ2-5, with 7 bases fitting TRBD2. The CDR3 has 14 amino acids. The V gene's germline CDR1 is SGHVS and CDR2 FQNEAQ. V was pared by 5 bases and J by 1 base, with 4 bases of the junction left unmatched. Written as DNA, the CDR3 is TGTGCCAGCAGCCCCCCTAGCGGCCAAGAGACCCAGTACTTC. Its translation is CASSPPSGQETQYF.

For this clonotype: A read error may explain this, as a much larger clone is one base away. The V and J genes are TRBV7-9 and TRBJ2-1; TRBD2 aligns across 15 bases. Germline CDR1 reads SEHNR; CDR2 reads FQNEAQ (reference sequence). Trimming removed 2 bases from V and 11 bases from J; junction bases left unmatched: 22. This CDR3 is built from 21 residues. CDR3 nucleotides: TGTGCCAGCAGCTTATACGATTGGACTAGCGGGGGGGTCAGTATGGATAATAAGCAGTTCTTC. Residues: CASSLYDWTSGGVSMDNKQFF.

Points on this clonotype: Just one base apart from a much larger clone, this may be a read error. This rearrangement joins TRBV9 to TRBJ1-2; a possible D gene is TRBD1 (6 bases). Between the trimmed V and J ends, which lost 0 bases and 6 bases, there was a span of 15 bases. Germline lookup yields CDR1 SGDLS and CDR2 YYNGEE. This CDR3 has 15 residues. CDR3 sequence (DNA): TGTGCCAGCAGCGTAGAAGGACAGTTAGACCATGGCTACACCTTC. It specifies CASSVEGQLDHGYTF.

CDR3 nucleotide sequence: TGTGCCAGCAGCTTGTTAGCAATGAACACTGAAGCTTTCTTT. Its translation: CASSLLAMNTEAFF. The chain carries TRBV7-3 and TRBJ1-1; no firm D call. CDR1 is SGHTA, CDR2 FQGTGA, per germline. The CDR3 extends over 14 amino acids. V was cut by 3 bases and J by 0 bases, with 8 bases left in between.

The chain employs TRBV25-1 and TRBJ1-2; the D gene is possibly TRBD1 (5 bases). This CDR3 spans 14 amino acids. Trimming pared 1 base from V and 4 bases from J, leaving 10 bases between. CDR1 and CDR2 from the germline V gene are MGHDK and SYGVNS. The CDR3, as DNA: TGTGCCAGCAGTGAATTCAGGGAGGGCTATGGCTACACCTTC. This codes for CASSEFREGYGYTF.